This T cell receptor beta chain is drawn from a study of human T cells and chemical hapten exposure (dated by TCRdb to about 2021). Background for the entire study: For sensitization, 2% DPC in acetone was applied to a 2 cm by 2 cm area of upper inner arm skin. Throughout the approximately 24-week study period, patients were also given weekly therapeutic DPC doses on the scalp. Patch testing was done on the upper back using Finn chambers containing 0.01% DPC, and results were scored after 6 days according to International Contact Dermatitis Research Group standards. The study tracked peripheral blood TCR repertoire changes in vivo during primary and secondary sensitization to the hapten diphenylcyclopropenone (DPC) in alopecia patients. Libraries were pooled for sequencing, and per-sample TCR yields varied mainly because of small differences in library volumes within the pool. About 27 alopecia patients gave blood for TCR sequencing at one to four time points (pre-sensitization, 2, 6 and 24 weeks). The patient cohort, mostly female, included alopecia areata with under or over 50% scalp involvement, alopecia totalis and alopecia universalis. Blood samples were taken from patients before sensitization (week 0) and then at 2, 6 and about 24 weeks after DPC sensitization. General study outcomes and caveats: Because all patients had alopecia, a presumed autoimmune disease, the immune response of the patients might differ from that of healthy individuals. A positive correlation was found between the number of PT1 expanded TCRs and patch test score, with significance reached at thresholds 8, 16 and 32 but not 4. Compared with pre-sensitization or healthy control sets, expanded TCRs formed significantly more large CDR3 similarity clusters, which is consistent with antigen-driven responses. The number of TCRs above 1 in 1000 frequency did not change with DPC sensitization; there was no evidence of global repertoire structure alterations. Repeated subsampling changed both the strength of the expansion versus patch-test correlation and the threshold at which the correlation became significant.

The time point label for this specimen denotes: patch test 3, about 24 weeks after DPC sensitization. The intended sense of this specimen's treatment or condition label: therapeutic diphenylcyclopropenone sensitization with weekly scalp DPC. At each patch-test visit, blood was drawn before the patch test was applied. Patients were eligible if aged 18 to 70, diagnosed with alopecia and judged suitable for DPC therapy, and pregnant patients were excluded. Unfractionated whole blood was collected in Tempus Blood RNA tubes, and total RNA was extracted from that blood. V drops 5 bases and J drops 4 bases, leaving 12 bases in between. As encoded in the germline V gene, CDR1 is MNHEY while CDR2 is SVGEGT. The CDR3 measures 14 amino acids from cysteine to phenylalanine. The retained sequence is limited to the CDR3, 42 bases, with the frame set at the first base. Ten or more counts support this clonotype. Its antigen specificity is not known. No base qualities exist here, and no much larger clone lies one base off it.

The protocol used for the library was RACE. Sequenced using a NextSeq 500. During library preparation, unique molecular identifiers were attached to individual cDNA molecules so that TCRs could be counted in a quantitative, reproducible way. For every blood RNA sample, sequencing covered both the TCR alpha and TCR beta chains. In the authors' own workflow: A median of about 87,000 TCRs per sample was observed, with a range of roughly 23,224 to 750,000. V, J and CDR3 annotation of the TCR reads was performed with the Decombinator software suite. To make PS versus PT1 abundance plots, every sample was subsampled to the same number of TCRs (28,000). TCRs were defined as expanded if absent before sensitization and observed at least eight times at the 2-week time point. TCRdb passed the public sequencing reads through fastp at Q25 and MiXCR, retaining productive beta sequences. Rows are unified per CDR3 protein, each entry keeping the most common DNA and genes. These V and J calls derive from TCRdb rather than the authors' analysis. This sample gives 45,000 to 60,000 distinct CDR3 sequences in total; roughly 12% of them show up just once. Clones ranked in the top ten supply 2% to 3% of the sample.

This TCR came from a man aged 25 to 40 with alopecia areata. Some clones in this sample may be carry-over from other donors' samples. The source was whole blood, collected in connection with sensitization to the hapten diphenylcyclopropenone (DPC). The V and J segments used are TRBV6-2 or TRBV6-3 and TRBJ1-3, with the D gene not clear enough to name. The CDR3 protein is CASSNSGSGNTIYF. The sequence in DNA is TGTGCCAGCAGTAATTCGGGCTCCGGAAACACCATATATTTT.